The 19 T cell receptor beta chains below all came from one sample that was sequenced in a study of blood T cell repertoires in COVID-19. TCRdb keeps only in-frame clones here, not all; method: immunoSEQ multiplex PCR. This table holds roughly 220,000 clones, around 89% found once. Material for sequencing was PBMCs or T cells enriched from blood (not recorded which). The receptors originated from a man aged 25 to 40 who had been exposed to COVID-19.

The chain joins TRBV5-1 to TRBJ1-6, with a possible D match to TRBD1 (6 bases). The CDR3 sequence is 13 residues long. From germline, CDR1 is SGHRS and CDR2 YFSETQ. V lost 2 bases and J 14 bases, leaving 14 bases between the germline ends. CDR3 sequence: CASSFDRMSSLHF. The CDR3 DNA reads TGCGCCAGCAGCTTCGACAGGATGTCGTCCCTCCACTTT.

The chain recombines TRBV7-9 with TRBJ2-2, with TRBD1 identical over 8 bases. CDR1 SEHNR and CDR2 FQNEAQ come from the germline V gene (reference sequence). The CDR3 loop spans 16 amino acids. The J segment lost 4 bases and the V segment lost 2 bases, leaving 6 bases of the junction unmatched. CDR3 loop: CASSLPTGVSTGELFF. The CDR3 region has the DNA TGTGCCAGCAGCTTACCGACAGGGGTGAGCACCGGGGAGCTGTTTTTT. The full variable domain, completed using reference TRBV7-9 and TRBJ2-2, is DTGVSQNPRHKITKRGQNVTFRCDPISEHNRLYWYRQTLGQGPEFLTYFQNEAQLEKSRLLSDRFSAERPKGSFSTLEIQRTEQGDSAMYLCASSLPTGVSTGELFFGEGSRLTVL.

The chain links TRBV3-1 (or the pseudogene TRBV3-2) to TRBJ2-7; 7 bases fit TRBD1. Germline V gene data show CDR1 as LGHDT and CDR2 as YNNKEL (reference sequence). The CDR3 contains 14 residues. Trimming cost V 1 base and J 4 bases; bases outside gene matches: 4. The CDR3 loop is CASSQVTGDYEQYF. DNA for the CDR3: TGTGCCAGCAGCCAAGTTACAGGGGATTACGAGCAGTACTTC.

V gene TRBV13 combines with J gene TRBJ1-4; TRBD1 matches 8 bases. Germline-derived CDR1 and CDR2 are PRHDT and FYEKMQ (reference sequence). CDR3 length equals 14 residues. The V gene end was trimmed by 4 bases and the J gene end by 8 bases; junction bases not matched to a gene: 6. DNA of the CDR3: TGTGCCAGCAGCTACGGACAGGGAACCGAAAAACTGTTTTTT. It translates to CASSYGQGTEKLFF. Filled out from reference TRBV13 and TRBJ1-4, the complete variable domain reads AAGVIQSPRHLIKEKRETATLKCYPIPRHDTVYWYQQGPGQDPQFLISFYEKMQSDKGSIPDRFSAQQFSDYHSELNMSSLELGDSALYFCASSYGQGTEKLFFGSGTQLSVL.

The chain couples TRBV6-5 to TRBJ2-7, with TRBD2 identical over 12 bases. The length of the CDR3 is 16 residues. Germline CDR1 is MNHEY and CDR2 is SVGAGI. The J segment lost 4 bases and the V segment lost 2 bases, leaving 6 bases of the junction unmatched. CDR3 protein: CASSYERTSGVYEQYF. As DNA, the CDR3 is TGTGCCAGCAGTTACGAGCGGACTAGCGGGGTTTACGAGCAGTACTTC.

The genes are TRBV19 and TRBJ1-1; possible D gene TRBD1, 5 bases. The CDR3 runs 18 residues. Germline lookup yields CDR1 LNHDA and CDR2 SQIVND (reference sequence). The V and J ends lost 3 bases and 0 bases respectively, with 20 bases between them. The CDR3 is CASSISGFGDKMNTEAFF. CDR3 bases: TGTGCCAGTAGTATTTCAGGGTTTGGAGATAAGATGAACACTGAAGCTTTCTTT.

The CDR3 DNA is TGTGCCAGCCGAAGACCCGGGACAGCAAATGAGCAGTTCTTC. Its translation is CASRRPGTANEQFF. The genes are TRBV11-2 and TRBJ2-1; 7 bases agree with TRBD1. The CDR3 totals 14 residues. After removal of 8 bases from V and 7 bases from J, the junction contained 11 bases not matched to a gene. The germline V gene has CDR1 SGHAT and CDR2 FQNNGV. The full variable domain, in which reference TRBV11-2 and TRBJ2-1 provide the parts outside the CDR3, is EAGVAQSPRYKIIEKRQSVAFWCNPISGHATLYWYQQILGQGPKLLIQFQNNGVVDDSQLPKDRFSAERLKGVDSTLKIQPAKLEDSAVYLCASRRPGTANEQFFGPGTRLTVL.

This clone was counted between two and nine times. V and J are TRBV7-3 and TRBJ2-5; D perhaps matches TRBD2 (5 bases). Deletions cut 0 bases from V and 2 bases from J, with 7 bases between. The CDR3 loop spans 14 amino acids. Per the germline V gene, CDR1 is SGHTA and CDR2 is FQGTGA. CDR3 sequence: CASSLTGGQETQYF. For the CDR3, the DNA is TGTGCCAGCAGCTTAACAGGAGGTCAAGAGACCCAGTACTTC.

This sequence joins TRBV19 and TRBJ2-7; 8 nucleotides agree with TRBD1. V shed 6 bases, J shed 6 bases, and the junction held 7 bases outside the gene matches. Germline values: CDR1 LNHDA, CDR2 SQIVND (reference sequence). The CDR3 extends over 13 amino acids. The CDR3 DNA reads as TGTGCCAGTAGCCAGGACAGGGAAGGCGAGCAGTACTTC. It yields the protein CASSQDREGEQYF.

About this clone: Additional DNA sequences in this sample encode the identical CDR3. J is TRBJ1-5 and V is TRBV19; no clear D. The germline V gene has CDR1 LNHDA and CDR2 SQIVND (reference sequence). The CDR3 is 12 amino acids. The V and J ends lost 3 bases and 6 bases respectively, with 6 bases between them. The CDR3 region is CASSIGPQPQHF. The CDR3 nucleotides are TGTGCCAGTAGTATCGGTCCTCAGCCCCAGCATTTT.

The rearrangement uses TRBV2 and TRBJ2-7, with D tentatively TRBD2 (6 bases). Between the trimmed V and J ends, which lost 3 bases and 3 bases, there was a span of 24 bases. This CDR3 has 18 amino acids. The germline V gene encodes CDR1 SNHLY and CDR2 FYNNEI. The CDR3 region has the DNA TGTGCCAGCAGTGATCCGTACGTCGAAGCGGGCTCCCTCTACGAGCAGTACTTC. It codes for CASSDPYVEAGSLYEQYF.

The chain links TRBV3-1 (or the pseudogene TRBV3-2) to TRBJ1-5; TRBD1 might be the D (5 bases). Trimming stripped 0 bases from V and 2 bases from J, with 5 bases between. Germline CDR1 is LGHDT and CDR2 is YNNKEL (reference sequence). CDR3 size: 14 residues. The CDR3 loop reads CASSQDRGNQPQHF. CDR3 sequence (DNA): TGTGCCAGCAGCCAAGACAGGGGCAATCAGCCCCAGCATTTT.

In regard to this clone: At one boundary the junction diverges from the germline segment, which might be a read error. Written as DNA, the CDR3 is TGTGCCCGCAGCGGGGGGGGGAATTCACCCCTCCACTTT. Amino acid sequence: CARSGGGNSPLHF. The chain joins TRBV9 to TRBJ1-6; tentatively, D is TRBD1 (5 bases). This CDR3 has 13 residues. Per germline, CDR1 SGDLS and CDR2 YYNGEE. Supplemented by reference TRBV9 and TRBJ1-6, the full variable domain reads DSGVTQTPKHLITATGQRVTLRCSPRSGDLSVYWYQQSLDQGLQFLIQYYNGEERAKGNILERFSAQQFPDLHSELNLSSLELGDSALYFCARSGGGNSPLHFGNGTRLTVT.

The CDR3 here is CASSQARLEKLFF. In DNA form, the CDR3 reads TGTGCCAGCAGCCAAGCGCGCCTCGAAAAACTGTTTTTT. This chain links TRBV3-1 (or the pseudogene TRBV3-2) with TRBJ1-4; D gene ambiguous. Germline CDR1 is LGHDT and CDR2 is YNNKEL (reference sequence). V was trimmed by 1 base and J by 8 bases, leaving 8 bases between them. This CDR3 has 13 residues.

The chain links TRBV5-5 to TRBJ1-5; maybe TRBD1 (5 bases). V shed 4 bases and J shed 0 bases, with 8 bases lying between them. Germline CDR1 SGHKS, CDR2 YYEKEE (reference sequence). This CDR3 is built from 14 residues. CDR3 protein: CASSDDSSNQPQHF. As DNA, the CDR3 is TGTGCCAGCAGCGACGACAGTAGCAATCAGCCCCAGCATTTT.

V usage is TRBV5-4 and J usage is TRBJ1-1; D is undetermined. Germline values: CDR1 SGHNT, CDR2 YYREEE (reference sequence). The V gene lost 4 bases and the J gene lost 0 bases, with 13 bases spanning the gap. The CDR3 loop spans 15 amino acids. CDR3 sequence reads: CASSRSHSLNTEAFF. CDR3 DNA sequence: TGTGCCAGCAGCCGAAGTCACTCCTTGAACACTGAAGCTTTCTTT.

J is TRBJ2-1 and V is TRBV3-1 (or the pseudogene TRBV3-2), with 8 bases fitting TRBD2. The CDR3 is 18 amino acids. Germline V CDR1 and CDR2: LGHDT, YNNKEL (reference sequence). Trimming at V came to 0 bases and at J to 6 bases, leaving 13 bases not matched to a gene. CDR3 residues: CASSQDYGLAGKSNEQFF. The CDR3 bases are TGTGCCAGCAGCCAAGATTATGGTTTAGCGGGAAAGAGCAATGAGCAGTTCTTC.

The V gene is TRBV7-6, the J gene TRBJ1-5, with unresolved D. The CDR3 has 14 residues. Germline V CDR1 and CDR2: SGHVS, FNYEAQ. Deletions cut 3 bases from V and 0 bases from J, with 6 bases between. This CDR3 reads CASSLEGSNQPQHF. For the CDR3, the DNA is TGTGCCAGCAGCTTGGAGGGTAGCAATCAGCCCCAGCATTTT.

The chain links TRBV5-5 to TRBJ1-4; tentatively, D is TRBD1 (5 bases). CDR1 and CDR2 (germline): SGHKS, YYEKEE (reference sequence). V was shortened by 4 bases and J by 10 bases, with 17 bases between the two germline ends. This CDR3 comprises 14 residues. The CDR3: CASSPGGPHLKLFF. The DNA for the CDR3 is TGTGCCAGCAGCCCCGGGGGACCTCACCTAAAACTGTTTTTT.